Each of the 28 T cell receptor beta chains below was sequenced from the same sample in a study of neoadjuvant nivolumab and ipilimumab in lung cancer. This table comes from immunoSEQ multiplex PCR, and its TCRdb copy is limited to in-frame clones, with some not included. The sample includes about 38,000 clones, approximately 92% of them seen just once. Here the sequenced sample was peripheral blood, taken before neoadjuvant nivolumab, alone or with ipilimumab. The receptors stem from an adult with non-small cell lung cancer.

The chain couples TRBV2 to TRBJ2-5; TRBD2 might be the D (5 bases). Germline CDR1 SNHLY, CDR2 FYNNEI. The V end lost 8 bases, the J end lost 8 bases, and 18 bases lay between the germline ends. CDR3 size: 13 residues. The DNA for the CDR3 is TGTGCCAGCCGTTTCGGCGACCGGGGAACCCAGTACTTC. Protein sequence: CASRFGDRGTQYF.

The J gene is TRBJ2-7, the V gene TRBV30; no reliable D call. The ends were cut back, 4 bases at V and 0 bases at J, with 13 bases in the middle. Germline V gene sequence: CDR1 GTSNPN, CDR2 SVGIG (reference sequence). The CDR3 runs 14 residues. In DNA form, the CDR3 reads TGTGCCTGGATGCGTGTGGGCACCTCCTACGAGCAGTACTTC. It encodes CAWMRVGTSYEQYF.

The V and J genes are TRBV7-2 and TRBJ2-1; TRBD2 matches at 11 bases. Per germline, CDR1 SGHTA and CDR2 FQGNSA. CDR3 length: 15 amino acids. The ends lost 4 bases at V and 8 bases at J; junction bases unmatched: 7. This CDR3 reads CASSYSGRARYEQFF. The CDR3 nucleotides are TGTGCCAGCAGCTATAGCGGGAGGGCCCGGTATGAGCAGTTCTTC.

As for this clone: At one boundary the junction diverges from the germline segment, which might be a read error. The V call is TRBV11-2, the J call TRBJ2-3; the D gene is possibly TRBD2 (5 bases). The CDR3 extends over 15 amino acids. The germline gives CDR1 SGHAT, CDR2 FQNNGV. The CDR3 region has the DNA TGTGCCAGCAGCTTAGGATGGACTCGCACACATACGCAGTATTTT. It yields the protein CASSLGWTRTHTQYF.

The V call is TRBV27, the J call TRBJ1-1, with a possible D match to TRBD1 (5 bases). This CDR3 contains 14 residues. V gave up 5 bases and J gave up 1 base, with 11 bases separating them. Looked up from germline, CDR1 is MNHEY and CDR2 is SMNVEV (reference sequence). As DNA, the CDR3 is TGTGCCAGCAGTCCGACAGTTAAGAACACTGAAGCTTTCTTT. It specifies CASSPTVKNTEAFF.

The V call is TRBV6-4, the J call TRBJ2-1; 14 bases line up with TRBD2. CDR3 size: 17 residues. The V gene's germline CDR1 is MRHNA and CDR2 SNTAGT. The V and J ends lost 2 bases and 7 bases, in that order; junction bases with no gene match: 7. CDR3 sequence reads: CASSDGTSGSGVNEQFF. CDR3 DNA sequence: TGTGCCAGCAGTGACGGGACTAGCGGGAGTGGGGTGAATGAGCAGTTCTTC.

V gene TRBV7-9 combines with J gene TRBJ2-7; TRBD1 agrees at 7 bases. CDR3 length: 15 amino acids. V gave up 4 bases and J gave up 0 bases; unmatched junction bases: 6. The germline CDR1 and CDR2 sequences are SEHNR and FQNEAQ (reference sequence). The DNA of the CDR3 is TGTGCCAGCAGCTCGGGACAGCCGAGCTCCTACGAGCAGTACTTC. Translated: CASSSGQPSSYEQYF.

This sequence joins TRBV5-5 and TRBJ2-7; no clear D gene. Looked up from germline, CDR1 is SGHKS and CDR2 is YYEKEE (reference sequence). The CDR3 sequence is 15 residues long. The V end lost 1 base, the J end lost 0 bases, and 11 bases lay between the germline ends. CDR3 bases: TGTGCCAGCAGCTTGTCGATGCAAAGCTCCTACGAGCAGTACTTC. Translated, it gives CASSLSMQSSYEQYF. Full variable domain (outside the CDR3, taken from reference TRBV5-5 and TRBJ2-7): DAGVTQSPTHLIKTRGQQVTLRCSPISGHKSVSWYQQVLGQGPQFIFQYYEKEERGRGNFPDRFSARQFPNYSSELNVNALLLGDSALYLCASSLSMQSSYEQYFGPGTRLTVT.

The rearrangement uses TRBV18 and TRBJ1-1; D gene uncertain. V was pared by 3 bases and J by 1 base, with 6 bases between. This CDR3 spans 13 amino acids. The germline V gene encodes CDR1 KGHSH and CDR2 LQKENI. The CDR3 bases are TGTGCCAGCTCACCGGGCCCGAACACTGAAGCTTTCTTT. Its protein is CASSPGPNTEAFF.

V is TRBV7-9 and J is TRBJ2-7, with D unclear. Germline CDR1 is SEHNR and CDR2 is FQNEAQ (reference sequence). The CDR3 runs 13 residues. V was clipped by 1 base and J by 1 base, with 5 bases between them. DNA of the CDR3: TGTGCCAGCAGCTTAGAAGTATCCTACGAGCAGTACTTC. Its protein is CASSLEVSYEQYF.

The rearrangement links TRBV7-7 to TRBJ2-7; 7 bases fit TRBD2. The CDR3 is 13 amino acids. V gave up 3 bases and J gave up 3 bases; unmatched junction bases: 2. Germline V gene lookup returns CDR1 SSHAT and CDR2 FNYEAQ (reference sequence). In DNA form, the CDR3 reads TGTGCCAGCAGCTTGGGGGGGGGCTACGAGCAGTACTTC. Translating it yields CASSLGGGYEQYF. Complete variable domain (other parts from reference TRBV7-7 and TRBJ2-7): GAGVSQSPRYKVTKRGQDVTLRCDPISSHATLYWYQQALGQGPEFLTYFNYEAQPDKSGLPSDRFSAERPEGSISTLTIQRTEQRDSAMYRCASSLGGGYEQYFGPGTRLTVT.

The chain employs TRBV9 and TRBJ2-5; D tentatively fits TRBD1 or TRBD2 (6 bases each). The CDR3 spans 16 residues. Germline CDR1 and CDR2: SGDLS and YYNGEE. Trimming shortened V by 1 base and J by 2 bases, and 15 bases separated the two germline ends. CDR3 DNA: TGTGCCAGCAGCGTAAGTCACAGGGAGGTTCAAGAGACCCAGTACTTC. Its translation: CASSVSHREVQETQYF. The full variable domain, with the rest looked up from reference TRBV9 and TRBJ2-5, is DSGVTQTPKHLITATGQRVTLRCSPRSGDLSVYWYQQSLDQGLQFLIQYYNGEERAKGNILERFSAQQFPDLHSELNLSSLELGDSALYFCASSVSHREVQETQYFGPGTRLLVL.

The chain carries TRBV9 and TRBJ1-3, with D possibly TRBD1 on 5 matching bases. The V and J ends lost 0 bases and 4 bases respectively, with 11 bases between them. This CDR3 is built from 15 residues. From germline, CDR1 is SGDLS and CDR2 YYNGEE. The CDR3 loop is CASSVVQGPGNTIYF. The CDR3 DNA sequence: TGTGCCAGCAGCGTAGTCCAGGGCCCCGGAAACACCATATATTTT.

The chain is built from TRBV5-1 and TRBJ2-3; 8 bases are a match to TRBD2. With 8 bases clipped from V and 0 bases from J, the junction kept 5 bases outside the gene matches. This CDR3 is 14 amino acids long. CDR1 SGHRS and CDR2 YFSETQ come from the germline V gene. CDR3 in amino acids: CASGTSGSTDTQYF. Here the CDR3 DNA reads TGCGCCAGTGGAACTAGCGGTAGCACAGATACGCAGTATTTT.

This CDR3 reads CAISESSENTGELFF. The CDR3 region has the DNA TGTGCCATCAGTGAGTCGTCGGAGAACACCGGGGAGCTGTTTTTT. The chain couples TRBV10-3 to TRBJ2-2; D remains unclear. Trimming removed 0 bases from V and 1 base from J, with 6 bases in between. This CDR3 has 15 residues. From germline, CDR1 is ENHRY and CDR2 SYGVKD.

The CDR3 protein is CASSLTQGQGADTQYF. CDR3 in DNA: TGTGCCAGCAGCTTAACCCAGGGACAGGGGGCAGATACGCAGTATTTT. The gene calls are TRBV7-6 and TRBJ2-3; TRBD1 aligns across 11 bases. Germline CDR1 is SGHVS and CDR2 is FNYEAQ. The CDR3 length is 16 residues. V shed 2 bases, J shed 4 bases, and the junction held 5 bases outside the gene matches. Drawing the rest from reference TRBV7-6 and TRBJ2-3, the complete variable domain is GAGVSQSPRYKVTKRGQDVALRCDPISGHVSLYWYRQALGQGPEFLTYFNYEAQQDKSGLPNDRFSAERPEGSISTLTIQRTEQRDSAMYRCASSLTQGQGADTQYFGPGTRLTVL.

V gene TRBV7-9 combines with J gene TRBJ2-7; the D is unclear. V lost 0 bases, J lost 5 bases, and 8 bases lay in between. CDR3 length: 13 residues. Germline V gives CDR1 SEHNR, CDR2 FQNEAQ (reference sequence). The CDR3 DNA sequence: TGTGCCAGCAGCTTAGCCCCTCATGACGAGCAGTACTTC. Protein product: CASSLAPHDEQYF.

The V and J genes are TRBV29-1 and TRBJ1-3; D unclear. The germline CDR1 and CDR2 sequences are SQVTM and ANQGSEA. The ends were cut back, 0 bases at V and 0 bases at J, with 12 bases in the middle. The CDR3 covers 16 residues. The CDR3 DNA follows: TGCAGCGTTGAAGATACGGCCGGGATCTCTGGAAACACCATATATTTT. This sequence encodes CSVEDTAGISGNTIYF.

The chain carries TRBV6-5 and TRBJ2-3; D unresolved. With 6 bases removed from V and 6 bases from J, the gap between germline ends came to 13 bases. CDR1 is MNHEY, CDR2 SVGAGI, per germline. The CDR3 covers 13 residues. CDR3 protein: CASRLGRVDTQYF. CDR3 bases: TGTGCCAGCAGACTCGGACGGGTCGATACGCAGTATTTT.

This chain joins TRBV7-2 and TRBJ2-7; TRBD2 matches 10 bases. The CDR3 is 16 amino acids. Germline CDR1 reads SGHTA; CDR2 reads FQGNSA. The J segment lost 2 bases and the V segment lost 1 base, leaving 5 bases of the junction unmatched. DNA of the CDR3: TGTGCCAGCAGCTTAGAATCCGGGACTAGCGCCTACGAGCAGTACTTC. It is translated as CASSLESGTSAYEQYF.

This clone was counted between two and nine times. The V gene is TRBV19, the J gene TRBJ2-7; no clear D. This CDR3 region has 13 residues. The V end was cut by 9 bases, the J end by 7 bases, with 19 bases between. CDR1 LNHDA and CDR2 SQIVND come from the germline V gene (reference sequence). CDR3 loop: CARETPSILEQYF. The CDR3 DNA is TGTGCCAGAGAGACACCCTCTATTTTGGAGCAGTACTTC.

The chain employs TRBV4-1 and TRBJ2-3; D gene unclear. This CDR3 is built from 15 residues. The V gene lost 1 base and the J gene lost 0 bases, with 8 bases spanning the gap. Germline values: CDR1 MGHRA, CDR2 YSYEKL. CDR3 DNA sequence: TGCGCCAGCAGCCAAGCCCCCTGGAGCACAGATACGCAGTATTTT. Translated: CASSQAPWSTDTQYF.

CDR3 coding DNA: TGTGCCAGCAGCCGGAGCGGGGCGAGCTCCTACGAGCAGTACTTC. This codes for CASSRSGASSYEQYF. This chain links TRBV5-4 with TRBJ2-7; TRBD2 aligns across 7 bases. Losses at the gene ends were 4 bases for V and 0 bases for J; bases not matched to a gene: 7. CDR1 SGHNT and CDR2 YYREEE come from the germline V gene (reference sequence). The CDR3 loop spans 15 amino acids. Full variable domain (outside the CDR3, taken from reference TRBV5-4 and TRBJ2-7): ETGVTQSPTHLIKTRGQQVTLRCSSQSGHNTVSWYQQALGQGPQFIFQYYREEENGRGNFPPRFSGLQFPNYSSELNVNALELDDSALYLCASSRSGASSYEQYFGPGTRLTVT.

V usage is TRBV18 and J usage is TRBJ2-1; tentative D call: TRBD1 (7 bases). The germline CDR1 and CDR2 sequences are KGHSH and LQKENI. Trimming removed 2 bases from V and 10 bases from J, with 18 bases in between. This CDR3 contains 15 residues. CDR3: CASSPGGGPGDEQFF. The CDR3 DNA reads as TGTGCCAGCTCACCAGGAGGGGGCCCCGGGGACGAGCAGTTCTTC.

CDR3: CASSATTNTDTQYF. Here the CDR3 DNA reads TGTGCCAGCAGCGCGACGACTAACACAGATACGCAGTATTTT. The chain is built from TRBV11-1 and TRBJ2-3, with D perhaps matching TRBD2 (5 bases). V was clipped by 5 bases and J by 2 bases, with 11 bases between them. The CDR3 totals 14 residues. Germline-derived CDR1 and CDR2 are SGHAT and FQDESV (reference sequence).

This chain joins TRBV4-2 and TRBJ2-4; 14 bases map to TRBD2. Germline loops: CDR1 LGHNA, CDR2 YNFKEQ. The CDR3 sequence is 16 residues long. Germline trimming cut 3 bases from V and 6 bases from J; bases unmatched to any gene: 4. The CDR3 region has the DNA TGTGCCAGCAGCCACTCCGGGACTAGCGGGAGAAACATTCAGTACTTC. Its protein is CASSHSGTSGRNIQYF.

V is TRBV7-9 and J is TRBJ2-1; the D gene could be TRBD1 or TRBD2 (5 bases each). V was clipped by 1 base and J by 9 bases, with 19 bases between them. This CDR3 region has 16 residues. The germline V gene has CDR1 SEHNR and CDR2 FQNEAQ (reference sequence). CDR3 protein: CASSLGFLTRGGEQFF. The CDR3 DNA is TGTGCCAGCAGCTTAGGTTTTTTGACCCGTGGGGGTGAGCAGTTCTTC.

CDR3 sequence (DNA): TGTGCCAGCAGTTACGGGGCTAGCGTGAACACCGGGGAGCTGTTTTTT. It codes for CASSYGASVNTGELFF. The chain carries TRBV6-5 and TRBJ2-2; D may be TRBD2 (6 bases). This CDR3 has 16 residues. CDR1 and CDR2 (germline): MNHEY, SVGAGI. Between the trimmed V and J ends, which lost 2 bases and 1 base, there was a span of 11 bases.